Listed here are 5 T cell receptor beta chains from one sample, sequenced in a study of T cells expressing NK-cell markers. TCRdb reprocessed the 5' RACE reads and keeps a single row for each CDR3 protein, giving no DNA. The clone table shows 550,000 or so distinct CDR3 sequences, with the ten largest holding roughly 3.6%. Sequencing was done on a sample of blood T cells: a sorted CD56 or NKG2C T cell subset, CD4+ or CD8+ T cells, or bulk PBMC T cells (not recorded which). Source of these receptors: a young man in good health.

The CDR3 protein is CSAPTGSTDTQYF. The chain couples TRBV20-1 to TRBJ2-3; TCRdb names TRBD1, which stays unverified in the absence of DNA. The CDR3 length is 13 residues. Germline CDR1 is DFQATT and CDR2 is SNEGSKA (reference sequence).

V is TRBV14 and J is TRBJ2-1; there is no DNA to check the TCRdb D call of TRBD2. The germline V gene has CDR1 SGHDN and CDR2 FVKESK. This CDR3 comprises 15 residues. The CDR3 region is CASSQVLGGDYEQFF.

V usage is TRBV4-3 and J usage is TRBJ2-7; the TCRdb call, TRBD1, lacks DNA for checking. The CDR3 has 15 amino acids. CDR1 and CDR2 (germline): LGHNA, YSLEER. The CDR3 protein is CASSQDAGQGFEQYF.

V is TRBV6-4 and J is TRBJ2-1; TCRdb calls TRBD2, which cannot be checked without DNA. The CDR3 runs to 15 residues. Germline V gene sequence: CDR1 MRHNA, CDR2 SNTAGT. The CDR3 is CASRGLAGGGNEQFF.

The chain combines TRBV29-1 with TRBJ2-7; the D gene TCRdb calls, TRBD2, cannot be checked with no DNA. CDR3 length equals 15 residues. Germline V gene sequence: CDR1 SQVTM, CDR2 ANQGSEA. This CDR3 is CSVKKTSGSSYEQYF.